Sequencing of this TCR beta chain was carried out in a study of T cell responses to AZD1222 COVID-19 vaccine. Study-level results: As reported, nearly half of all spike-specific TCRs target variant regions that are unmutated. At 160-218 and 743-854, vaccine-associated CD4 TCRs were dominant, and they spanned spike. In a largely white British group with more females than males, clonal diversity was possibly underestimated.

About this clone itself: Its specificity is unknown.

TCRdb's copy holds only in-frame clones and misses some; the assay was immunoSEQ multiplex PCR. The data hold 80,000 to 100,000 clones, with around 90% observed a single time. The CDR3 runs 14 residues. In germline, CDR1 is LGHDT, CDR2 YNNKEL (reference sequence). Trimming took 3 bases from V and 7 from J, leaving 13 bases between them. Pooling of second doses given at about 4 or about 12 weeks was done. Sequencing was performed on peripheral blood, taken 28 days after the second AZD1222 dose. This TCR came from an adult who received the AZD1222 COVID-19 vaccine. The chain joins TRBV3-1 (or the pseudogene TRBV3-2) to TRBJ2-1; perhaps TRBD2 as D (6 bases). The CDR3 loop reads CASSQGSSVNEQFF. The CDR3 region has the DNA TGTGCCAGCAGCCAGGGGTCTAGCGTGAATGAGCAGTTCTTC.